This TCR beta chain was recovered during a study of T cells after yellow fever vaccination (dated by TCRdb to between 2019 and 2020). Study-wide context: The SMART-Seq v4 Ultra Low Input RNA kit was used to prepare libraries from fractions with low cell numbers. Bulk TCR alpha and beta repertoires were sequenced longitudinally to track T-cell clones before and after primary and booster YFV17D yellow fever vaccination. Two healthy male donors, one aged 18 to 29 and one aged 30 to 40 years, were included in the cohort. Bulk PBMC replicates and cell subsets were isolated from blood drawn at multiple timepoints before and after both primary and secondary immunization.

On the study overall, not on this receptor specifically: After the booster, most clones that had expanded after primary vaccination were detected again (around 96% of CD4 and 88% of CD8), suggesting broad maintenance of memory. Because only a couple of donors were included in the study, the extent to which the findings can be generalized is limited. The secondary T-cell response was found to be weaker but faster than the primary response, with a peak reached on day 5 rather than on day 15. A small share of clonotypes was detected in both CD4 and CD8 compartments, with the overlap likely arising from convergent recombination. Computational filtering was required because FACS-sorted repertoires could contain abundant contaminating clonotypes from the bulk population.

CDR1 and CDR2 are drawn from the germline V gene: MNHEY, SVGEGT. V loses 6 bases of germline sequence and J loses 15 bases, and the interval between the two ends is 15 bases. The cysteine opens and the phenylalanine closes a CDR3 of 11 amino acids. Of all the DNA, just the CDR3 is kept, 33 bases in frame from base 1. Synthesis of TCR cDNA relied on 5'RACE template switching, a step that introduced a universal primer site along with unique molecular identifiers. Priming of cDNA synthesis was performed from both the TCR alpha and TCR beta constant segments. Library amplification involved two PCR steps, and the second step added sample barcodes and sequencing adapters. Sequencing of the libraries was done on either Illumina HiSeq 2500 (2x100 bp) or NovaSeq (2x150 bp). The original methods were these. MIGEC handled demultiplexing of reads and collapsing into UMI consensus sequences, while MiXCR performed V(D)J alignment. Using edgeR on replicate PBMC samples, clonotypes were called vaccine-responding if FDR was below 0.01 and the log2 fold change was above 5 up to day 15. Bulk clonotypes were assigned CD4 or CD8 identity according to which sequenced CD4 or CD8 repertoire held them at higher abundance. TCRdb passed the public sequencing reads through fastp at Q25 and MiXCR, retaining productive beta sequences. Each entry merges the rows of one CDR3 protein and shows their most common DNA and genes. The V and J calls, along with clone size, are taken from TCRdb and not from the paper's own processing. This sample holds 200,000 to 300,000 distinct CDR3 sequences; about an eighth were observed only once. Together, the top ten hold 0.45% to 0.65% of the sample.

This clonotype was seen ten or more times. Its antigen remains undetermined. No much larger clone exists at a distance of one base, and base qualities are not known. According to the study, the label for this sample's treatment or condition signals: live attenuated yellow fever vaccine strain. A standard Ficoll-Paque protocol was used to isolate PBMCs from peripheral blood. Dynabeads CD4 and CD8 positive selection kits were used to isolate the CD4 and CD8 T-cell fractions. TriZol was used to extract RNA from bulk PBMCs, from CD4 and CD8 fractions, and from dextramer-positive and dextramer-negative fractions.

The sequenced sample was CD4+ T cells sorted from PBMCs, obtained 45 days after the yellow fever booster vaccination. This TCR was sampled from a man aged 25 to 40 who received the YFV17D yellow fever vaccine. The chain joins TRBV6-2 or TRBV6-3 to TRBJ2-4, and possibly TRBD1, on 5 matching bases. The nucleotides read TGTGCCAGCAGCAATGGGCGTACAGGGTACTTC. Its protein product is CASSNGRTGYF.